This is a list of T cell receptor beta chains from one sample in a study of human T cells and chemical hapten exposure. TCRdb used MiXCR to reprocess the RACE reads, holding one entry per CDR3 protein. This table has 180,000 or so distinct CDR3 sequences, about 14% appearing once. The sequencing here drew on whole blood, taken in connection with sensitization to the hapten diphenylcyclopropenone (DPC). Receptors originate from a woman in her thirties with alopecia areata. Some clones in this sample may be carry-over from other donors' samples. The CDR3 runs from the conserved cysteine through the conserved F or W. Each record gives: D gene, V gene, J gene, clone size, CDR3 protein, CDR3 DNA. The D gene is left open where the match is weak. A row's size may be missing; if present it is once, few, many or a size class.

>NA|TRBV2|TRBJ1-6|NA
CASIQGSYNSPLHF
TGTGCCAGCATTCAGGGGTCCTATAATTCACCCCTCCACTTT
>NA|TRBV7-2|TRBJ1-2|many
CASTFTGGAEGYTF
TGTGCCAGCACGTTCACCGGGGGGGCAGAAGGCTACACCTTC
>NA|TRBV29-1|TRBJ2-5|few
CSVVRQAETQYF
TGCAGCGTTGTGAGGCAGGCCGAGACCCAGTACTTC
>TRBD1|TRBV29-1|TRBJ2-7|NA
CSVTGGLLEQYF
TGCAGCGTTACAGGGGGCCTCCTCGAGCAGTACTTC
>NA|TRBV10-3|TRBJ2-3|few
CAIRPTGTSTDTQYF
TGTGCCATCAGGCCGACTGGAACTAGCACAGATACGCAGTATTTT
>TRBD1|TRBV29-1|TRBJ1-2|few
CSVSSQGAHGYTF
TGCAGCGTTTCGTCACAGGGGGCGCATGGCTACACCTTC
>NA|TRBV12-3/TRBV12-4|TRBJ1-2|NA
CASSFGRAVYGYTF
TGTGCCAGCAGTTTTGGCAGGGCAGTCTATGGCTACACCTTC
>TRBD2|TRBV7-9|TRBJ2-7|NA
CASSLVSGKSYEQYF
TGTGCCAGCAGCTTAGTTAGCGGGAAGTCTTACGAGCAGTACTTC
>NA|TRBV27|TRBJ2-5|NA
CASSLSWGRETQYF
TGTGCCAGCAGTTTATCTTGGGGCCGAGAGACCCAGTACTTC
>TRBD2|TRBV18|TRBJ2-5|NA
CASSPSPSGRGVGLDQYF
TGTGCCAGCTCACCGTCACCTAGCGGGAGAGGTGTCGGATTGGACCAGTACTTC
>NA|TRBV7-3|TRBJ2-2|few
CASSPLAGSAGELFF
TGTGCCAGCAGCCCCCTTGCAGGGTCCGCCGGGGAGCTGTTTTTT
>NA|TRBV20-1|TRBJ1-1|NA
CSARTTGSTEAFF
TGCAGTGCTAGGACTACAGGGTCCACTGAAGCTTTCTTT
>NA|TRBV7-2|TRBJ2-5|NA
CASSQYQETQYF
TGTGCCAGCAGCCAGTATCAAGAGACCCAGTACTTC
>TRBD1|TRBV20-1|TRBJ2-2|many
CSARGTALDTGELFF
TGCAGTGCTAGGGGGACAGCTCTGGACACCGGGGAGCTGTTTTTT
>TRBD1|TRBV18|TRBJ2-4|few
CASSRDRGDIQYF
TGTGCCAGCTCTCGGGACAGGGGTGACATTCAGTACTTC
>NA|TRBV20-1|TRBJ2-7|NA
CSAAERVQYEQYF
TGCAGTGCCGCCGAGCGGGTTCAGTACGAGCAGTACTTC
>TRBD2|TRBV6-5|TRBJ2-3|many
CASSLEREGGKDTQYF
TGTGCCAGCAGTCTAGAGCGGGAGGGCGGGAAAGATACGCAGTATTTT
>NA|TRBV7-9|TRBJ2-6|many
CASNPQGAGANVLTF
TGTGCCAGCAACCCTCAGGGTGCTGGGGCCAACGTCCTGACTTTC
>NA|TRBV28|TRBJ2-7|many
CASSPGREQYF
TGTGCCAGCAGTCCCGGTCGGGAGCAGTACTTC
>NA|TRBV28|TRBJ1-1|NA
CASRPGPAQAFF
TGTGCCAGCAGACCTGGGCCAGCCCAAGCTTTCTTT
>NA|TRBV20-1|TRBJ2-1|NA
CSARLERAYNEQFF
TGCAGTGCTAGGCTTGAAAGGGCCTACAATGAGCAGTTCTTC
>NA|TRBV29-1|TRBJ2-3|NA
CSVEGGASTTDTQYF
TGCAGCGTTGAAGGGGGGGCCTCGACCACAGATACGCAGTATTTT
>NA|TRBV29-1|TRBJ1-1|many
CSVEDSRIMNTEAFF
TGCAGCGTTGAAGATTCCAGGATCATGAACACTGAAGCTTTCTTT
>TRBD2|TRBV4-2|TRBJ2-4|few
CASSQELAGGYEYF
TGTGCCAGCAGCCAAGAACTAGCGGGGGGTTACGAGTACTTC
>NA|TRBV7-8|TRBJ1-6|few
CASSLGGVDYNSPLHF
TGTGCCAGCAGCTTAGGAGGGGTTGACTATAATTCACCCCTCCACTTT
>NA|TRBV11-2|TRBJ1-5|few
CASSPVNVGNQPQHF
TGTGCCAGCAGCCCTGTAAACGTCGGCAATCAGCCCCAGCATTTT
>TRBD2|TRBV7-6|TRBJ2-3|NA
CASSAGVVDTQYF
TGTGCCAGCAGTGCGGGGGTAGTAGATACGCAGTATTTT
>NA|TRBV30|TRBJ1-1|few
CAWSTGLNLEAFF
TGTGCTTGGAGTACAGGTCTAAATCTTGAAGCTTTCTTT
>NA|TRBV4-3|TRBJ2-7|NA
CASSQEWTKEQYF
TGCGCCAGCAGCCAGGAATGGACGAAGGAGCAGTACTTC
>NA|TRBV6-2/TRBV6-3|TRBJ1-1|few
CASSYNQIMNTEAFF
TGTGCCAGCAGTTATAACCAGATCATGAACACTGAAGCTTTCTTT
>NA|TRBV20-1|TRBJ1-6|NA
CSARDISVNNSPLHF
TGCAGTGCTAGAGATATATCGGTTAATAATTCACCCCTCCACTTT
>NA|TRBV12-3/TRBV12-4|TRBJ1-1|few
CASSSRTGYTEAFF
TGTGCCAGCAGTTCCCGGACTGGTTACACTGAAGCTTTCTTT
>NA|TRBV6-6|TRBJ2-7|few
CATVDTTSYEQYF
TGTGCCACGGTGGACACTACCTCGTATGAGCAGTACTTC
>TRBD1|TRBV5-4|TRBJ1-4|NA
CASSSGQPNEKLFF
TGTGCCAGCAGCTCGGGACAGCCTAATGAAAAACTGTTTTTT
>NA|TRBV5-1|TRBJ1-2|few
CASSLIRGNGYTF
TGCGCCAGCAGCTTGATTAGGGGTAACGGCTACACCTTC
>NA|TRBV5-1|TRBJ2-5|NA
CASSLQPQGSQETQYF
TGCGCCAGCAGCTTGCAACCCCAGGGGTCCCAAGAGACCCAGTACTTC
>NA|TRBV29-1|TRBJ2-2|few
CSVAGTNTGELFF
TGCAGCGTTGCAGGGACCAACACCGGGGAGCTGTTTTTT
>NA|TRBV12-3/TRBV12-4|TRBJ1-5|few
CASTPSPQGNQPQHF
TGTGCCAGCACCCCATCCCCCCAGGGCAATCAGCCCCAGCATTTT
>NA|TRBV6-5|TRBJ1-1|many
CASSYGRGTEAFF
TGTGCCAGCAGTTACGGACGCGGCACTGAAGCTTTCTTT
>NA|TRBV7-9|TRBJ1-1|NA
CAARPNMNTEAFF
TGTGCCGCAAGACCTAACATGAACACTGAAGCTTTCTTT